This T cell receptor (beta chain) was profiled in a study of vaccination and CD4 T cells after COVID-19. With respect to this clonotype: Its antigen remains unknown.

V gave up 6 bases and J gave up 2 bases; unmatched junction bases: 4. The germline V gene has CDR1 DFQATT and CDR2 SNEGSKA (reference sequence). The CDR3 length is 13 residues. TCRdb recomputed calls from the PCR reads with MiXCR, one row per CDR3 protein. The sample carries tens of thousands of distinct CDR3 sequences, 45% to 55% recorded once. Findings and caveats of the study: Spike mono-reactive status applied to 304 of 307 vaccine-specific clones in convalescent patients.

Sequenced here: CD4+ T cells from blood, sampled before SARS-CoV-2 vaccination. This clonotype was sampled from a human donor who had recovered from COVID-19. The V and J genes are TRBV20-1 and TRBJ1-5, with 7 bases fitting TRBD1. DNA of the CDR3: TGCAGTGCCGACAGGGACGGCAATCAGCCCCAGCATTTT. Translated: CSADRDGNQPQHF.